This T cell receptor (beta chain) originates from a study of CD8 T cells in Susac syndrome. From blood CD8+ and CD4+ T cells, TCR beta sequences were generated. Diagnostic criteria defined recently for definite or probable disease were met by the Susac syndrome patients. Reverse transcription of roughly 0.45 to 1 ug RNA used random hexamers. Amplification of the TCR beta CDR3 was carried out by immunoSEQ multiplex PCR, which spanned a total of 54 Vbeta and 13 Jbeta segments. TCRdb re-derived calls from the immunoSEQ multiplex PCR reads in MiXCR, one entry per CDR3 protein. The sample consists of 130,000 to 150,000 distinct CDR3 sequences, roughly 95% of them appearing once. V lost 2 bases and J lost 2, with 10 bases in between. The CDR3 totals 15 residues. The germline V gene encodes CDR1 KGHSH and CDR2 LQKENI.

The sequenced sample consisted of CD4+ T cells from PBMCs. The TCR sequence derives from a human donor with Susac syndrome. The chain joins TRBV18 to TRBJ1-5; a possible D gene is TRBD1 (6 bases). CDR3: CASSPNSGGNQPQHF. The CDR3 nucleotides are TGTGCCAGCTCACCAAATTCAGGGGGCAATCAGCCCCAGCATTTT.